One sample yielded the 9 T cell receptor beta chains listed below, sequenced in a study of blood T cell repertoires in COVID-19. Here immunoSEQ multiplex PCR was the method, and the copy in TCRdb shows in-frame clones only, minus some. The sample records fewer than 200,000 clones, 65% to 90% being singletons. Sequencing used peripheral blood. These receptors originate from a human donor in a cohort sampled during active COVID-19.

DNA for the CDR3: TGCGCCAGCAGCTTGTGGCCAGCGGAGTACACAGATACGCAGTATTTT. Amino acid sequence: CASSLWPAEYTDTQYF. The rearrangement uses TRBV5-1 and TRBJ2-3, with D tentatively TRBD2 (5 bases). V shed 1 base and J shed 2 bases, with 14 bases lying between them. The CDR3 is made up of 16 amino acids. Per the germline V gene, CDR1 is SGHRS and CDR2 is YFSETQ.

This clone was counted only a few times. The rearrangement links TRBV6-6 to TRBJ2-3; D may be TRBD2 (5 bases). CDR1 is MNHNY, CDR2 SVGAGI, per germline (reference sequence). The CDR3 is 14 amino acids. V was trimmed by 6 bases and J by 6 bases, leaving 16 bases between them. CDR3 DNA sequence: TGTGCCAGCAGGGCGGGCGGAGAGAGGGATACGCAGTATTTT. Translation: CASRAGGERDTQYF.

The V and J genes are TRBV19 and TRBJ1-2; 8 bases match TRBD1. The CDR3 has 13 residues. Per germline, CDR1 LNHDA and CDR2 SQIVND (reference sequence). J was trimmed by 8 bases and V by 3 bases; bases with no gene match: 5. The DNA for the CDR3 is TGTGCCAGTAGTATTGGACAGGGAGGCGGCTACACCTTC. Translated, it gives CASSIGQGGGYTF.

This clone was found once. The chain recombines TRBV10-3 with TRBJ2-7; 10 bases line up with TRBD2. The germline V gene encodes CDR1 ENHRY and CDR2 SYGVKD. This CDR3 is 15 amino acids long. The V gene end was trimmed by 2 bases and the J gene end by 6 bases; junction bases not matched to a gene: 7. The CDR3 sequence: CAISERGLASLEQYF. CDR3 coding DNA: TGTGCCATCAGTGAGCGGGGACTAGCGTCCCTCGAGCAGTACTTC.

The genes are TRBV7-9 and TRBJ2-7, with D possibly matching TRBD1 (5 bases). The CDR3 loop spans 14 amino acids. Trimming took 3 bases from V and 4 from J, leaving 13 bases between them. CDR1 and CDR2 (germline): SEHNR, FQNEAQ (reference sequence). The CDR3 bases are TGTGCCAGCAGCTTTTCACAGGAACGGTACGAGCAGTACTTC. The encoded protein is CASSFSQERYEQYF.

J is TRBJ1-1 and V is TRBV7-9; a possible D gene is TRBD1 (5 bases). CDR1 is SEHNR and CDR2 is FQNEAQ in the germline V gene (reference sequence). V lost 5 bases and J 4 bases, leaving 14 bases between the germline ends. This CDR3 comprises 14 residues. The CDR3: CASSHDRWGTEAFF. The CDR3 DNA reads TGTGCCAGCAGCCACGACAGATGGGGCACTGAAGCTTTCTTT.

This clone was observed a few times. The chain links TRBV19 to TRBJ2-7; D is possibly TRBD2 (5 bases). The CDR3 sequence is 13 residues long. Germline CDR1 reads LNHDA; CDR2 reads SQIVND (reference sequence). Trimming cost V 3 bases and J 2 bases, with 8 bases left between them. The CDR3 loop reads CASSIGIAYEQYF. In DNA, the CDR3 is TGTGCCAGTAGTATCGGGATTGCCTACGAGCAGTACTTC. Variable domain in full (rest from reference TRBV19 and TRBJ2-7): DGGITQSPKYLFRKEGQNVTLSCEQNLNHDAMYWYRQDPGQGLRLIYYSQIVNDFQKGDIAEGYSVSREKKESFPLTVTSAQKNPTAFYLCASSIGIAYEQYFGPGTRLTVT.

The rearrangement joins TRBV9 to TRBJ2-1; D is possibly TRBD2 (5 bases). Germline assignment: CDR1 SGDLS and CDR2 YYNGEE. Trimming took off 0 bases at V and 7 bases at J, with 14 bases between the two ends. The CDR3 is 15 amino acids. This chain's CDR3 is CASSVESLARNEQFF. The CDR3 bases are TGTGCCAGCAGCGTAGAGAGTCTAGCAAGAAATGAGCAGTTCTTC.

This chain uses TRBV29-1 with TRBJ2-7; 8 nucleotides match TRBD2. CDR3 length equals 15 residues. Germline V gene sequence: CDR1 SQVTM, CDR2 ANQGSEA. Trimming cost V 7 bases and J 0 bases; bases outside gene matches: 11. Here the CDR3 DNA reads TGCAGCGCCGGGGGGGACAACCACTTCTCCTACGAGCAGTACTTC. This sequence encodes CSAGGDNHFSYEQYF.